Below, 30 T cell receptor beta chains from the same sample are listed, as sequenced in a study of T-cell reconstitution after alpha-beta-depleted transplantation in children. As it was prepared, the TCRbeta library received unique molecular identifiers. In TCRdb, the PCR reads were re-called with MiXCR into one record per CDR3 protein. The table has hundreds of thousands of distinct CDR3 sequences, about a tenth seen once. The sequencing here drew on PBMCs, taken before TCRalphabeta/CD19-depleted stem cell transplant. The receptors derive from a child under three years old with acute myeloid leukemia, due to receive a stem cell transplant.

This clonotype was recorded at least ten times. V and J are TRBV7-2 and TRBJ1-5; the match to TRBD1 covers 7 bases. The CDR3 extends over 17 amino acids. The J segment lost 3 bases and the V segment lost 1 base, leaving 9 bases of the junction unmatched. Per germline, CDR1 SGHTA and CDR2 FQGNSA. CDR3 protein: CASSLVAGTVFNQPQHF. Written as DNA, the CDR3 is TGTGCCAGCAGCTTAGTAGCCGGGACAGTTTTCAATCAGCCCCAGCATTTT.

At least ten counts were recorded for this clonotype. This CDR3 is CSARGDMIYNEQFF. The CDR3 DNA reads TGCAGTGCTAGAGGGGACATGATCTACAATGAGCAGTTCTTC. The rearrangement joins TRBV20-1 to TRBJ2-1; tentative D call: TRBD1 (6 bases). This CDR3 is built from 14 residues. V was pared by 1 base and J by 3 bases, with 10 bases between. CDR1 and CDR2 (germline): DFQATT, SNEGSKA (reference sequence).

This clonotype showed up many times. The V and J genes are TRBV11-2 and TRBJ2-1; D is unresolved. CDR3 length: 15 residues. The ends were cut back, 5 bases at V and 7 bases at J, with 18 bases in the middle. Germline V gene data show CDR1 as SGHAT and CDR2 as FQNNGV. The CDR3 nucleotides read TGTGCCAGCAGCAGCTCTAACCTACCTGGTAATGAGCAGTTCTTC. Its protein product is CASSSSNLPGNEQFF. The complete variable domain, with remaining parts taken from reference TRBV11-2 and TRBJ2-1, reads EAGVAQSPRYKIIEKRQSVAFWCNPISGHATLYWYQQILGQGPKLLIQFQNNGVVDDSQLPKDRFSAERLKGVDSTLKIQPAKLEDSAVYLCASSSSNLPGNEQFFGPGTRLTVL.

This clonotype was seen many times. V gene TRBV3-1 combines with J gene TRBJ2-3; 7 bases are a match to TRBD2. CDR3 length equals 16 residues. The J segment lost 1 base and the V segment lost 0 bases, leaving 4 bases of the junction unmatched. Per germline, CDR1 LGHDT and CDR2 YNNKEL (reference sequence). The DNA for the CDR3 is TGTGCCAGCAGCCAAGATGGGCTAGCGGGCACAGATACGCAGTATTTT. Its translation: CASSQDGLAGTDTQYF.

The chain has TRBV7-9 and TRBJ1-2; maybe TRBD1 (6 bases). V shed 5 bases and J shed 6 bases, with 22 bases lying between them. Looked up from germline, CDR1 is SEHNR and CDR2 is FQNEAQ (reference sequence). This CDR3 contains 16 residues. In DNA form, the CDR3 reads TGTGCCAGCAGCCCCCCCGGGACACAGGGCAGAAATGGCTACACCTTC. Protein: CASSPPGTQGRNGYTF.

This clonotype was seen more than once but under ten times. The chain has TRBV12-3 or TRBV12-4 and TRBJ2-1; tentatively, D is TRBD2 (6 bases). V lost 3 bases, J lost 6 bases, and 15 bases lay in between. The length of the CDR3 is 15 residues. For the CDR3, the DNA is TGTGCCAGCAGTTTCCCGGGACTTGACTTCAATGAGCAGTTCTTC. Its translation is CASSFPGLDFNEQFF.

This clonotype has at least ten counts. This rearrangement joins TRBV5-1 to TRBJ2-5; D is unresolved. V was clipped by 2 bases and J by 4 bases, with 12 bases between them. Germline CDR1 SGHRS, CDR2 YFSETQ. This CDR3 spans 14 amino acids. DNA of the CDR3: TGCGCCAGCAGCTTTATGGAGTTGCGAGAGACCCAGTACTTC. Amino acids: CASSFMELRETQYF.

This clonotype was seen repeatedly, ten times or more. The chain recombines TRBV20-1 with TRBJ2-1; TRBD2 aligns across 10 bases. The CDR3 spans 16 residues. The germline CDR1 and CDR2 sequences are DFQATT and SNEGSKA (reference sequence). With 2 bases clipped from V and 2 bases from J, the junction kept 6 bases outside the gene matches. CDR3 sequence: CSARLTSGDPYNEQFF. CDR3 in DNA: TGCAGTGCTAGACTTACTAGCGGGGACCCCTACAATGAGCAGTTCTTC.

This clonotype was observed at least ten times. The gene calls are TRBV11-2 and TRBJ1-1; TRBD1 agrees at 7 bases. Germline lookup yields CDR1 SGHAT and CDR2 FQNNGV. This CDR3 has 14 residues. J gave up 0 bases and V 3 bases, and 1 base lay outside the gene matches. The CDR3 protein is CASSLDRMNTEAFF. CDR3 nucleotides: TGTGCCAGCAGCTTGGACAGGATGAACACTGAAGCTTTCTTT.

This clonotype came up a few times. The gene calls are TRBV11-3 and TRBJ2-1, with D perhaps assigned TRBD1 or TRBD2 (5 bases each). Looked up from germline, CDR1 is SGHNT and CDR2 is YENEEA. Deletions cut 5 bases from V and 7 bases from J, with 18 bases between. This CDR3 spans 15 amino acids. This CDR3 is CASSPTRGSVNEQFF. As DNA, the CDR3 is TGTGCCAGCAGCCCCACTCGGGGCAGTGTGAATGAGCAGTTCTTC.

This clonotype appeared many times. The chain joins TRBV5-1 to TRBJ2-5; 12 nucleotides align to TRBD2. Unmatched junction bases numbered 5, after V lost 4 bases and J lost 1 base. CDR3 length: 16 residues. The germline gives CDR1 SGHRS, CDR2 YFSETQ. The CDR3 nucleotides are TGCGCCAGCAGCCAACTAGCGGGAGGCGGCCAAGAGACCCAGTACTTC. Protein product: CASSQLAGGGQETQYF.

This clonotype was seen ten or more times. The CDR3 bases are TGTGCCAGCGGAAAGGACAGCTCAATTAACTATGGCTACACCTTC. This sequence encodes CASGKDSSINYGYTF. J is TRBJ1-2 and V is TRBV7-2; D might be TRBD1 (6 bases). The germline V and J ends were trimmed by 8 bases and 1 base, with 17 bases remaining between them. Germline CDR1 is SGHTA and CDR2 is FQGNSA. This CDR3 is 15 amino acids long. The variable domain in full, with the rest retrieved from reference TRBV7-2 and TRBJ1-2, is GAGVSQSPSNKVTEKGKDVELRCDPISGHTALYWYRQSLGQGLEFLIYFQGNSAPDKSGLPSDRFSAERTGGSVSTLTIQRTQQEDSAVYLCASGKDSSINYGYTFGSGTRLTVV.

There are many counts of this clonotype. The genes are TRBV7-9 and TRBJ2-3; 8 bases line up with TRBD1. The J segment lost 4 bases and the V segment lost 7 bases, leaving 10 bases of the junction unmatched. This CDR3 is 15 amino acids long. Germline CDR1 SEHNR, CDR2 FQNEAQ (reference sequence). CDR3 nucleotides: TGTGCCAGCAAATCCAAGGGACAGGTCCCAGATACGCAGTATTTT. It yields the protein CASKSKGQVPDTQYF.

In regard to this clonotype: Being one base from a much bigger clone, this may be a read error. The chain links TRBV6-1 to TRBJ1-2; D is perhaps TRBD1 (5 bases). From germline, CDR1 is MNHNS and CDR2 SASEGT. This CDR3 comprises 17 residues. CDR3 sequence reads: CASRPFSPTGRVYGDTF. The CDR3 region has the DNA TGTGCCAGCAGACCCTTTTCACCTACAGGAAGGGTCTATGGCGACACCTTC.

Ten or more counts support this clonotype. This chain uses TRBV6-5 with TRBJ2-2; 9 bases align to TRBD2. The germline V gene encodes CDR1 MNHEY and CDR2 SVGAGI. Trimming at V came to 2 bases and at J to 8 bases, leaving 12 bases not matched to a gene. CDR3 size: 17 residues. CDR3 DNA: TGTGCCAGCAGTTACAGTTATGCGGGAGGGCCCTCTGGGGAGCTGTTTTTT. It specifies CASSYSYAGGPSGELFF.

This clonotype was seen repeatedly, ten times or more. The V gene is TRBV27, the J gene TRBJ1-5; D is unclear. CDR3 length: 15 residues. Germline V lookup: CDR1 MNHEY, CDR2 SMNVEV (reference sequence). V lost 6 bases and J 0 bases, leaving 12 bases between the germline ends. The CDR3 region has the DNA TGTGCCAGCAGACGGACGCGGGATAGCAATCAGCCCCAGCATTTT. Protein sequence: CASRRTRDSNQPQHF.

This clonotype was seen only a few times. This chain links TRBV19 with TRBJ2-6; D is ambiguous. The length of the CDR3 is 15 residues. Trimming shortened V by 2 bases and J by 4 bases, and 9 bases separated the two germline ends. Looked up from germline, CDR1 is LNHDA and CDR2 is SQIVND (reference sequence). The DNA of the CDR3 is TGTGCCAGTAGTATAAGCTCCTCGGGGGCCAACGTCCTGACTTTC. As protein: CASSISSSGANVLTF.

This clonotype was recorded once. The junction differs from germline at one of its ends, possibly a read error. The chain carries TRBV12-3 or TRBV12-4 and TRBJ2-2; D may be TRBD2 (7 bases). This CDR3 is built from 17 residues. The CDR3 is CASTELGQAGNTGELFF. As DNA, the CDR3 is TGTGCGAGCACCGAACTGGGACAAGCGGGAAACACCGGGGAGCTGTTTTTT.

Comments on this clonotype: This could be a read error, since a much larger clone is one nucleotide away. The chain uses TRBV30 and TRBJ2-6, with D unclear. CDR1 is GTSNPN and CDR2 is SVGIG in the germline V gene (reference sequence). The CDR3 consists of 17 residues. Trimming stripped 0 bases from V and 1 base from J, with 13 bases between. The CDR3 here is CAWSVVQPLSGANVLTF. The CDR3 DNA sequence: TGTGCCTGGAGTGTAGTCCAACCCCTTTCTGGGGCCAACGTCCTGACTTTC.

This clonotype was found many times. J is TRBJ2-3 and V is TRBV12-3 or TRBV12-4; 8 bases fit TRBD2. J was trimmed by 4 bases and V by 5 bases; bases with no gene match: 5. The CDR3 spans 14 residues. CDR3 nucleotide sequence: TGTGCCAGCAGTCCGCCGACTAGCGCAGATACGCAGTATTTT. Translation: CASSPPTSADTQYF.

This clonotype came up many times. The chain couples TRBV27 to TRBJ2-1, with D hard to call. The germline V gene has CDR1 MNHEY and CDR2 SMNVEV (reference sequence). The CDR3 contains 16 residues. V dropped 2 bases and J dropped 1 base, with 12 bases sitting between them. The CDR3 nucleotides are TGTGCCAGCAGTTTAGACCGCCCTCTTTCCTACAATGAGCAGTTCTTC. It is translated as CASSLDRPLSYNEQFF.

This CDR3 reads CASWGGATYYGYTF. The CDR3 DNA sequence: TGTGCCAGCTGGGGGGGGGCAACATACTATGGCTACACCTTC. V gene TRBV2 combines with J gene TRBJ1-2, with D perhaps matching TRBD1 (6 bases). This CDR3 is 14 amino acids long. CDR1 SNHLY and CDR2 FYNNEI come from the germline V gene. V lost 8 bases, J lost 3 bases, and 16 bases lay in between.

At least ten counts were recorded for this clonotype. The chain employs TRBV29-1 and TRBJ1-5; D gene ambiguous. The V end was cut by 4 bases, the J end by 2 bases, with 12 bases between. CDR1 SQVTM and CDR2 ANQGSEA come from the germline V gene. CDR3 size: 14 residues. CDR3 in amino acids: CSVVEALGNQPQHF. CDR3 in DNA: TGCAGCGTTGTGGAGGCGCTTGGCAATCAGCCCCAGCATTTT.

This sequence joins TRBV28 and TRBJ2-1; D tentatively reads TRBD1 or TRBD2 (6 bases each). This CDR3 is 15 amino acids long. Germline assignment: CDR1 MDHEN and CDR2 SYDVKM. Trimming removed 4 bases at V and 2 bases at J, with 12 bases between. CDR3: CASSSGEVAYNEQFF. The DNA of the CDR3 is TGTGCCAGCAGTTCAGGGGAGGTTGCCTACAATGAGCAGTTCTTC.

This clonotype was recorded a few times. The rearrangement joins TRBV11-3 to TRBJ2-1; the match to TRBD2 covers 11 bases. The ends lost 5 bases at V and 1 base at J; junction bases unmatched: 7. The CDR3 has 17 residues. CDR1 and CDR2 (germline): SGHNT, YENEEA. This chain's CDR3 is CASSPIAGGPSYNEQFF. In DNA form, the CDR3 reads TGTGCCAGCAGCCCCATAGCGGGAGGGCCATCCTACAATGAGCAGTTCTTC.

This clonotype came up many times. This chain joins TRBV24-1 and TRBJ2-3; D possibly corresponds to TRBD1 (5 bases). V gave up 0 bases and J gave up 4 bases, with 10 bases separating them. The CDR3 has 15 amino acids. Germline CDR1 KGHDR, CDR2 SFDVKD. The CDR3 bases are TGTGCCACCAGTGATTTGAAGGGGTCGGCAGATACGCAGTATTTT. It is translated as CATSDLKGSADTQYF.

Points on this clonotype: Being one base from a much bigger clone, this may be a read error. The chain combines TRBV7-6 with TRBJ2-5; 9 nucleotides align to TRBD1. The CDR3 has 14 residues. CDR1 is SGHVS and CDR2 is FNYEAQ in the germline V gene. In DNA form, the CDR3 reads TGTACCAGCAAACGACAACAGGGGGCAGAGACCCAGTACTTC. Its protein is CTSKRQQGAETQYF.

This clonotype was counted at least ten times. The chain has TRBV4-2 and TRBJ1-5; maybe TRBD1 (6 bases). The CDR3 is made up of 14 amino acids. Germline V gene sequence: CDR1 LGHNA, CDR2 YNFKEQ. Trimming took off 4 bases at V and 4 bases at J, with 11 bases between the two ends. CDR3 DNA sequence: TGTGCCAGCAGCCCGGACAGTCAAAATCAGCCCCAGCATTTT. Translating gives CASSPDSQNQPQHF.

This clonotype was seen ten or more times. CDR3 protein: CSARVWDRGRSDTIYF. CDR3 DNA: TGCAGTGCTAGAGTTTGGGACAGGGGGCGAAGTGACACCATATATTTT. J is TRBJ1-3 and V is TRBV20-1, with 12 bases aligning to TRBD1. CDR1 and CDR2 (germline): DFQATT, SNEGSKA (reference sequence). The CDR3 loop spans 16 amino acids. Unmatched junction bases numbered 9, after V lost 1 base and J lost 8 bases.

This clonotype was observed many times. The CDR3 DNA reads as TGCAGCGGGAGACAGCTCTCGAACACTGAAGCTTTCTTT. Protein: CSGRQLSNTEAFF. The chain has TRBV29-1 and TRBJ1-1; D possibly corresponds to TRBD1 (5 bases). V was clipped by 7 bases and J by 1 base, with 13 bases between them. Germline V gives CDR1 SQVTM, CDR2 ANQGSEA. The CDR3 length is 13 residues.